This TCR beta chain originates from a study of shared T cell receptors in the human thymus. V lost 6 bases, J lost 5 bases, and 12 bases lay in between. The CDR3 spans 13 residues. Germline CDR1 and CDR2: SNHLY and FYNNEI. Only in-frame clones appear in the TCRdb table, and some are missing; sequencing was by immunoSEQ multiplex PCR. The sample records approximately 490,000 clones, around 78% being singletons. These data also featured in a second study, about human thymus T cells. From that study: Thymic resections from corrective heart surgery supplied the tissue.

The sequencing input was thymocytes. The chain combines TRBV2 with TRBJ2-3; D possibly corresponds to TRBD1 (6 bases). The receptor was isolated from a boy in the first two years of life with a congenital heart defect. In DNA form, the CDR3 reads TGTGCCAGCAGCCCTAGGGGGTTAGATACGCAGTATTTT. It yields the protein CASSPRGLDTQYF.